This T cell receptor (beta chain) was sequenced for a study of blood T cell repertoires in COVID-19. Sequencing used immunoSEQ multiplex PCR; TCRdb keeps in-frame clones, though not all of them. The sample yields fewer than 650,000 clones, 85% to 90% seen once. The ends were cut back, 4 bases at V and 5 bases at J, with 15 bases in the middle. The CDR3 sequence is 14 residues long. CDR1 and CDR2 (germline): SGHNT, YYREEE (reference sequence). This sequence joins TRBV5-4 and TRBJ1-1, with D perhaps TRBD1 (5 bases). Sequencing used peripheral blood. The clonotype comes from a woman aged 50 to 60 with COVID-19, enrolled during active disease. The chain's CDR3 is CASSPNGGSTEAFF. The CDR3, as DNA: TGTGCCAGCAGCCCCAACGGGGGAAGTACTGAAGCTTTCTTT.